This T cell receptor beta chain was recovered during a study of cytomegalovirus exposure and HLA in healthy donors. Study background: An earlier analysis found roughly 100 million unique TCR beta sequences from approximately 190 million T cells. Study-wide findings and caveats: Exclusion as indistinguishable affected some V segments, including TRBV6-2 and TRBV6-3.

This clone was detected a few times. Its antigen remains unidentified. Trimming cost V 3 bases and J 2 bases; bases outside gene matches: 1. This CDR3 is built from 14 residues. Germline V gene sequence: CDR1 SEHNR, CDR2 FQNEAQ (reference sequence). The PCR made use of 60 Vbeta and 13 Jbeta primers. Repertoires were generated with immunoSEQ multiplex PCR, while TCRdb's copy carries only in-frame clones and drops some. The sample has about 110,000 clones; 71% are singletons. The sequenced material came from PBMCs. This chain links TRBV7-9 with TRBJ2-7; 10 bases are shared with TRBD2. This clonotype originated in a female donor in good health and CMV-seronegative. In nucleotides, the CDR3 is TGTGCCAGCAGCTTTACTAGCGGGGCCTACGAGCAGTACTTC. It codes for CASSFTSGAYEQYF.